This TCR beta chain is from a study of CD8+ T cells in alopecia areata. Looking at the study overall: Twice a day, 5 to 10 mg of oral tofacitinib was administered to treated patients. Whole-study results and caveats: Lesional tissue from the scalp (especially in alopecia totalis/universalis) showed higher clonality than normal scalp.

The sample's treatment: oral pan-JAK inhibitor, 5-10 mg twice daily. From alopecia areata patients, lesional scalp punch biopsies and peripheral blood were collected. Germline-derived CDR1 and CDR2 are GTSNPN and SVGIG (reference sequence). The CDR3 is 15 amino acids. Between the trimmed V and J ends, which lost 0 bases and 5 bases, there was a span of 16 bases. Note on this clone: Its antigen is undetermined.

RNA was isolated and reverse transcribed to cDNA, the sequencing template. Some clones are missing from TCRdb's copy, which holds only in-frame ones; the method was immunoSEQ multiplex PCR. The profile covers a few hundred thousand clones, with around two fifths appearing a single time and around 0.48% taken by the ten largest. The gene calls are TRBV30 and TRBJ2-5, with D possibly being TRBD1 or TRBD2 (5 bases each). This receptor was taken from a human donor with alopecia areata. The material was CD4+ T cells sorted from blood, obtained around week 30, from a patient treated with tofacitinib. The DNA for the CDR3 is TGTGCCTGGAGTGTAAAGGGGTCCTTAGCGGAGACCCAGTACTTC. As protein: CAWSVKGSLAETQYF. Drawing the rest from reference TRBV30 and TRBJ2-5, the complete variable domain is SQTIHQWPATLVQPVGSPLSLECTVEGTSNPNLYWYRQAAGRGLQLLFYSVGIGQISSEVPQNLSASRPQDRQFILSSKKLLLSDSGFYLCAWSVKGSLAETQYFGPGTRLLVL.